The 5 T cell receptor beta chains below all came from one sample that was sequenced in a study of vaccination and CD4 T cells after COVID-19. Cultured CD4+ T cell DNA underwent sequencing with the Oncomine TCR Beta short-read assay. TCRdb analysed the PCR reads with MiXCR anew, one entry per CDR3 protein. The sample yields about 17,000 distinct CDR3 sequences, approximately 45% seen once. Antigens of these TCRs are unknown. Sample treatment: approximately 10-day PBMC culture with coronavirus spike peptide pools or control peptides (ViraFEST assay). The sequenced sample was CD4+ T cells from blood, cultured in vitro, obtained after SARS-CoV-2 vaccination. The receptors derive from a human donor who had recovered from COVID-19.

The chain employs TRBV11-2 and TRBJ1-1, with D possibly matching TRBD1 (5 bases). Germline loops: CDR1 SGHAT, CDR2 FQNNGV. This CDR3 spans 13 amino acids. Trimming took 5 bases from V and 8 from J, leaving 15 bases between them. The CDR3 protein is CASSPIQGSEAFF. The CDR3 DNA sequence: TGTGCCAGCAGCCCCATTCAGGGCTCAGAAGCTTTCTTT. The entire variable domain, with the rest obtained from reference TRBV11-2 and TRBJ1-1, is as follows: EAGVAQSPRYKIIEKRQSVAFWCNPISGHATLYWYQQILGQGPKLLIQFQNNGVVDDSQLPKDRFSAERLKGVDSTLKIQPAKLEDSAVYLCASSPIQGSEAFFGQGTRLTVV.

The chain is built from TRBV7-2 and TRBJ2-1, with TRBD2 matching 10 bases. CDR1 is SGHTA and CDR2 is FQGNSA in the germline V gene. The ends lost 1 base at V and 7 bases at J; junction bases unmatched: 7. This CDR3 is built from 16 residues. CDR3 nucleotide sequence: TGTGCCAGCAGCTTAGAACTAGCGGGATTTTGGAATGAGCAGTTCTTC. Its translation is CASSLELAGFWNEQFF.

This clonotype was seen more than once but under ten times. The rearrangement links TRBV6-5 to TRBJ1-5, with unresolved D. The length of the CDR3 is 14 residues. The germline gives CDR1 MNHEY, CDR2 SVGAGI. V lost 0 bases and J 7 bases, leaving 10 bases between the germline ends. CDR3 DNA sequence: TGTGCCAGCAGTTACTCCGCCAGTGGGCAGCCCCAGCATTTT. This codes for CASSYSASGQPQHF.

By sample share, this clonotype is medium-sized. As DNA, the CDR3 is TGCGCCAGCAGCCAAGACGAGGGGGTTGCAGAGACCCAGTACTTC. This sequence encodes CASSQDEGVAETQYF. The V call is TRBV4-1, the J call TRBJ2-5, with D possibly being TRBD1 (6 bases). Per the germline V gene, CDR1 is MGHRA and CDR2 is YSYEKL. There are 15 residues in the CDR3. Trimming removed 0 bases from V and 4 bases from J, with 12 bases in between.

In its sample, this clonotype is medium-sized (0.01 to 0.1%). This chain connects TRBV20-1 to TRBJ2-3; D unclear. The CDR3 loop spans 12 amino acids. CDR1 DFQATT and CDR2 SNEGSKA come from the germline V gene (reference sequence). Trimming cost V 5 bases and J 4 bases, with 10 bases left between them. The CDR3: CSALRTADTQYF. Here the CDR3 DNA reads TGCAGTGCTTTACGGACGGCAGATACGCAGTATTTT.